The source of this T cell receptor (beta chain) is a study of T cell responses to AZD1222 COVID-19 vaccine. The length of the CDR3 is 13 residues. Per germline, CDR1 LGHNA and CDR2 YSLEER. With 4 bases removed from V and 7 bases from J, the gap between germline ends came to 10 bases. Profiled with immunoSEQ multiplex PCR; TCRdb holds only in-frame clones, not every one. The sample holds tens of thousands of clones; around 90% are singletons and the top ten take over 7.5%. This sequence joins TRBV4-3 and TRBJ2-2; D is unresolved. Material: peripheral blood, obtained on day 0 of AZD1222 vaccination. The source of this sequence is an adult in good health. In nucleotides, the CDR3 is TGCGCCAGCAGCCTCGCGCACGGCGGGGAGCTGTTTTTT. It encodes CASSLAHGGELFF.